These 10 T cell receptor beta chains came from one sample sequenced in a study of T cells in localized non-small cell lung cancer. Profiling relied on immunoSEQ multiplex PCR, and the TCRdb table lists in-frame clones only, not all of them. The table lists about 39,000 clones, 75% to 85% of them singletons. Here the sequenced sample was PBMCs, taken before any cancer treatment. The receptors were sampled from a woman aged 40-70 years with stage II squamous cell lung carcinoma.

The rearrangement uses TRBV19 and TRBJ1-6; D is undetermined. Per the germline V gene, CDR1 is LNHDA and CDR2 is SQIVND (reference sequence). The CDR3 covers 13 residues. V gave up 8 bases and J gave up 9 bases, with 14 bases separating them. The DNA for the CDR3 is TGTGCCAGTCGGGCAGCCGGCGGTTCACCCCTCCACTTT. Translated: CASRAAGGSPLHF.

The gene calls are TRBV5-4 and TRBJ1-2, with 8 bases fitting TRBD1. J gave up 3 bases and V 2 bases, and 12 bases lay outside the gene matches. Germline CDR1 is SGHNT and CDR2 is YYREEE (reference sequence). The CDR3 contains 17 residues. CDR3 in DNA: TGTGCCAGCAGCTTAGACTTTACAGGGGGAACCGACTATGGCTACACCTTC. This encodes CASSLDFTGGTDYGYTF.

This chain links TRBV28 with TRBJ2-7, with 13 bases fitting TRBD2. CDR1 is MDHEN, CDR2 SYDVKM, per germline. CDR3 length: 14 residues. The V gene end was trimmed by 8 bases and the J gene end by 4 bases; junction bases not matched to a gene: 5. In DNA, the CDR3 is TGTGCCAGCCTCGGGACTAGCGGGGATTACGAGCAGTACTTC. Protein sequence: CASLGTSGDYEQYF. The entire variable domain, with the rest obtained from reference TRBV28 and TRBJ2-7, is as follows: DVKVTQSSRYLVKRTGEKVFLECVQDMDHENMFWYRQDPGLGLRLIYFSYDVKMKEKGDIPEGYSVSREKKERFSLILESASTNQTSMYLCASLGTSGDYEQYFGPGTRLTVT.

This clone was detected a few times. The CDR3 region has the DNA TGTGCCAGCAGCGTAGACGGCGGGCTAGCCCAGCATGAGCAGTTCTTC. As protein: CASSVDGGLAQHEQFF. V gene TRBV9 combines with J gene TRBJ2-1; D possibly corresponds to TRBD2 (5 bases). Trimming pared 0 bases from V and 8 bases from J, leaving 18 bases between. This CDR3 comprises 16 residues. CDR1 is SGDLS, CDR2 YYNGEE, per germline.

The chain is built from TRBV6-5 and TRBJ1-3; no clear D. Germline CDR1 MNHEY, CDR2 SVGAGI. This CDR3 contains 12 residues. Trimming left V 4 bases short and J 8 bases short, with 9 bases between. The DNA for the CDR3 is TGTGCCAGCAGTTCCTCTCTACACACCATATATTTT. The encoded protein is CASSSSLHTIYF.

This chain links TRBV9 with TRBJ2-5; D ambiguous. Per germline, CDR1 SGDLS and CDR2 YYNGEE. Trimming cost V 0 bases and J 2 bases, with 11 bases left between them. This CDR3 is built from 15 residues. The CDR3 coding sequence is TGTGCCAGCAGCGTAGGGATAGGGATTCAAGAGACCCAGTACTTC. Protein sequence: CASSVGIGIQETQYF. The variable domain in full, with the rest retrieved from reference TRBV9 and TRBJ2-5, is DSGVTQTPKHLITATGQRVTLRCSPRSGDLSVYWYQQSLDQGLQFLIQYYNGEERAKGNILERFSAQQFPDLHSELNLSSLELGDSALYFCASSVGIGIQETQYFGPGTRLLVL.

In this sample, this clone turned up a few times. The V and J genes are TRBV18 and TRBJ2-3; D possibly corresponds to TRBD2 (6 bases). The CDR3 contains 15 residues. CDR1 and CDR2 (germline): KGHSH, LQKENI. The ends were cut back, 2 bases at V and 0 bases at J, with 9 bases in the middle. This CDR3 reads CASSPGGPSTDTQYF. The DNA for the CDR3 is TGTGCCAGCTCACCAGGAGGGCCAAGCACAGATACGCAGTATTTT.

This clone was counted ten times or more. The chain is built from TRBV27 and TRBJ2-1, with 7 bases lining up with TRBD2. The V gene's germline CDR1 is MNHEY and CDR2 SMNVEV (reference sequence). The CDR3 consists of 15 residues. With V trimmed by 4 bases and J by 8 bases, 11 bases remained unmatched. The CDR3 DNA is TGTGCCAGCAGTTCCGCGGGAGACCGGGTCTATGAGCAGTTCTTC. Translating it yields CASSSAGDRVYEQFF.

The chain employs TRBV7-9 and TRBJ1-1; D perhaps matches TRBD1 (5 bases). The CDR3 length is 13 residues. V lost 3 bases and J lost 3, with 8 bases in between. CDR1 is SEHNR and CDR2 is FQNEAQ in the germline V gene (reference sequence). CDR3: CASSLVGDTEAFF. The DNA of the CDR3 is TGTGCCAGCAGCTTGGTAGGGGACACTGAAGCTTTCTTT.

The CDR3 reads CASSFYRGNEQFF. DNA of the CDR3: TGTGCCAGCTCATTCTACAGGGGGAATGAGCAGTTCTTC. The chain combines TRBV18 with TRBJ2-1; 8 bases are a match to TRBD1. J lost 7 bases, V lost 5 bases, and 4 bases had no gene match. Per the germline V gene, CDR1 is KGHSH and CDR2 is LQKENI. This CDR3 comprises 13 residues.